This T cell receptor beta chain appears in the sequencing data of a study of CD8 T cells in Susac syndrome. When the RNA was reverse transcribed, random hexamers were used with an input of roughly 0.5 to 1 ug. TCRdb analysed the immunoSEQ multiplex PCR reads with MiXCR anew, one entry per CDR3 protein. Among over 100,000 distinct CDR3 sequences listed, approximately 96% were seen once. Note on this clonotype: What it binds is not known.

Study-wide findings and caveats: The TCR sequencing and HLA analysis in the study involved a relatively small number of individuals, as the study acknowledged.

V lost 5 bases, J lost 6 bases, and 17 bases lay in between. Germline V lookup: CDR1 SQVTM, CDR2 ANQGSEA. The CDR3 extends over 13 amino acids. This receptor was identified in a human donor in good health. Material: CD4+ T cells from PBMCs. This sequence joins TRBV29-1 and TRBJ2-7; the D gene is possibly TRBD1 (6 bases). CDR3 region: CSVWAGTTFEQYF. CDR3 in DNA: TGCAGCGTTTGGGCCGGGACAACCTTCGAGCAGTACTTC.